The 30 T cell receptor beta chains listed next were all sequenced from one sample in a study of CD8+ T cells in alopecia areata. Sample treatment: oral pan-JAK inhibitor, 5-10 mg twice daily. The sequencing template was cDNA reverse transcribed from extracted RNA. Clones were read by immunoSEQ multiplex PCR, and TCRdb kept only the in-frame ones, dropping some. The data show 110,000 or so clones, 55% to 60% seen once. The source material was CD4+ T cells sorted from blood, sampled at week 24, from a patient treated with tofacitinib. The receptors were sampled from a human donor with alopecia areata.

This clone came up a few times. V usage is TRBV20-1 and J usage is TRBJ2-4, with D unclear. This CDR3 is 11 amino acids long. Per the germline V gene, CDR1 is DFQATT and CDR2 is SNEGSKA (reference sequence). V lost 0 bases and J 8 bases, leaving 5 bases between the germline ends. The CDR3: CSARDRHIQYF. CDR3 nucleotide sequence: TGCAGTGCTAGAGATCGGCACATTCAGTACTTC.

The rearrangement links TRBV7-9 to TRBJ2-3; TRBD2 matches 9 bases. V trimming: 4 bases; J trimming: 1 base; junction bases outside the gene matches: 6. From germline, CDR1 is SEHNR and CDR2 FQNEAQ (reference sequence). The CDR3 length is 16 residues. CDR3 amino acids: CASSSPAGGRTDTQYF. CDR3 bases: TGTGCCAGCAGCTCTCCAGCGGGGGGCCGCACAGATACGCAGTATTTT.

A few counts support this clone. The CDR3 ends on some other residue instead of the conserved phenylalanine or tryptophan, so this is likely a read error. No DNA is shown, since the ends of the CDR3 on it are uncertain; the CDR3 is the one TCRdb lists. This sequence joins TRBV13 and TRBJ1-2; TRBD1 is taken as the D call from the table, unchecked against the DNA. Both ends counted, the CDR3 spans 10 residues. Germline values: CDR1 PRHDT, CDR2 FYEKMQ (reference sequence). CDR3 loop: CASSLRRRAA.

This rearrangement joins TRBV5-8 to TRBJ1-5, with 7 bases matching TRBD1. CDR1 is SGHTS and CDR2 is YDEGEE in the germline V gene. V gave up 3 bases and J gave up 6 bases; unmatched junction bases: 12. The CDR3 loop spans 16 amino acids. CDR3 in amino acids: CASSSGTASGGQPQHF. Written as DNA, the CDR3 is TGTGCCAGCAGCTCAGGGACAGCCTCGGGGGGTCAGCCCCAGCATTTT.

The V and J genes are TRBV29-1 and TRBJ2-5; no clear D. Trimming pared 8 bases from V and 3 bases from J, leaving 16 bases between. CDR1 is SQVTM and CDR2 is ANQGSEA in the germline V gene. The length of the CDR3 is 13 residues. CDR3 sequence reads: CSTLDVVEETQYF. CDR3 nucleotides: TGCAGCACTCTTGATGTAGTTGAAGAGACCCAGTACTTC.

The chain combines TRBV7-9 with TRBJ1-2; D gene unclear. The germline V and J ends were trimmed by 2 bases and 5 bases, with 12 bases remaining between them. This CDR3 has 14 residues. CDR1 and CDR2 from the germline V gene are SEHNR and FQNEAQ (reference sequence). CDR3 nucleotide sequence: TGTGCCAGCAGCTTATCTGGCAGTACGTATGGCTACACCTTC. As protein: CASSLSGSTYGYTF.

The V gene is TRBV6-1, the J gene TRBJ1-2; D is perhaps TRBD1 (5 bases). From germline, CDR1 is MNHNS and CDR2 SASEGT. V was trimmed by 8 bases and J by 3 bases, leaving 7 bases between them. The CDR3 extends over 11 amino acids. CDR3: CASGAYYGYTF. The DNA of the CDR3 is TGTGCCAGCGGGGCTTACTATGGCTACACCTTC.

This clone was counted between two and nine times. The genes are TRBV5-1 and TRBJ2-3, with D unresolved. Deletions cut 0 bases from V and 2 bases from J, with 7 bases between. CDR3 length: 14 residues. From germline, CDR1 is SGHRS and CDR2 YFSETQ. In nucleotides, the CDR3 is TGCGCCAGCAGCTTGGACAGCCCCACAGATACGCAGTATTTT. This codes for CASSLDSPTDTQYF. Complete variable domain (other parts from reference TRBV5-1 and TRBJ2-3): KAGVTQTPRYLIKTRGQQVTLSCSPISGHRSVSWYQQTPGQGLQFLFEYFSETQRNKGNFPGRFSGRQFSNSRSEMNVSTLELGDSALYLCASSLDSPTDTQYFGPGTRLTVL.

This clone has a single count. The chain employs TRBV30 and TRBJ2-5; TRBD1 agrees at 7 bases. Germline CDR1 and CDR2: GTSNPN and SVGIG (reference sequence). The CDR3 runs 13 residues. J lost 5 bases, V lost 0 bases, and 3 bases had no gene match. The CDR3 DNA sequence: TGTGCCTGGAGTGTACAGGACAGGGAGACCCAGTACTTC. Translating it yields CAWSVQDRETQYF.

The chain joins TRBV7-9 to TRBJ2-2; D not resolved. Trimming shortened V by 1 base and J by 0 bases, and 6 bases separated the two germline ends. The CDR3 totals 15 residues. The germline V gene has CDR1 SEHNR and CDR2 FQNEAQ (reference sequence). The CDR3 DNA reads TGTGCCAGCAGCTTAGGACTGACGAACACCGGGGAGCTGTTTTTT. It encodes CASSLGLTNTGELFF. The entire variable domain, with the rest obtained from reference TRBV7-9 and TRBJ2-2, is as follows: DTGVSQNPRHKITKRGQNVTFRCDPISEHNRLYWYRQTLGQGPEFLTYFQNEAQLEKSRLLSDRFSAERPKGSFSTLEIQRTEQGDSAMYLCASSLGLTNTGELFFGEGSRLTVL.

The rearrangement uses TRBV29-1 and TRBJ1-4, with a possible D match to TRBD1 (6 bases). V lost 6 bases and J 8 bases, leaving 16 bases between the germline ends. The CDR3 has 13 amino acids. CDR1 is SQVTM and CDR2 is ANQGSEA in the germline V gene. The CDR3 nucleotides are TGCAGCGTCCTCGGGACACTTACCGAAAAACTGTTTTTT. Translated, it gives CSVLGTLTEKLFF.

CDR3 in DNA: TGTGCCAGCAGCCCACCGCCTAACACTGAAGCTTTCTTT. Amino acid sequence: CASSPPPNTEAFF. V and J are TRBV13 and TRBJ1-1; D ambiguous. The V end lost 5 bases, the J end lost 2 bases, and 9 bases lay between the germline ends. The CDR3 has 13 amino acids. CDR1 is PRHDT, CDR2 FYEKMQ, per germline (reference sequence).

This clone was counted a few times. The chain uses TRBV30 and TRBJ2-7; D tentatively fits TRBD1 or TRBD2 (5 bases each). CDR3 length equals 14 residues. Per the germline V gene, CDR1 is GTSNPN and CDR2 is SVGIG (reference sequence). Trimming took 4 bases from V and 2 from J, leaving 15 bases between them. The CDR3 nucleotides read TGTGCCTGGAATACCGGGACGCAAACCTACGAGCAGTACTTC. Protein product: CAWNTGTQTYEQYF.

This clone was seen a handful of times. As DNA, the CDR3 is TGTGCCAGCAGCTTTGACTACGAGCAGTACTTC. This translates into CASSFDYEQYF. The chain is built from TRBV7-6 and TRBJ2-7, with D unclear. The V and J ends lost 3 bases and 3 bases respectively, with 3 bases between them. This CDR3 comprises 11 residues. Germline assignment: CDR1 SGHVS and CDR2 FNYEAQ.

The rearrangement uses TRBV4-2 and TRBJ1-1, with D unclear. V was shortened by 0 bases and J by 0 bases, with 11 bases between the two germline ends. Germline V gene lookup returns CDR1 LGHNA and CDR2 YNFKEQ. The CDR3 runs 16 residues. In DNA, the CDR3 is TGTGCCAGCAGCCAAGAGCCTTCGATAATGAACACTGAAGCTTTCTTT. It yields the protein CASSQEPSIMNTEAFF.

This sequence joins TRBV18 and TRBJ2-7; D is perhaps TRBD1 (5 bases). The CDR3 sequence is 15 residues long. Germline V gives CDR1 KGHSH, CDR2 LQKENI. The V end was cut by 3 bases, the J end by 3 bases, with 15 bases between. The CDR3, as DNA: TGTGCCAGCTCACCTGGGGCAGCCGAGAGCTACGAGCAGTACTTC. Residues: CASSPGAAESYEQYF.

This chain links TRBV23-1 with TRBJ1-2; D is unclear. TRBV23-1 falls under the ORF class, with uncertain function. The V gene lost 5 bases and the J gene lost 8 bases, with 15 bases spanning the gap. The CDR3 has 13 amino acids. The DNA for the CDR3 is TGCGCCAGCAGTGATGGGATTACGGGAGGCTACACCTTC. It yields the protein CASSDGITGGYTF.

This clone showed up just a few times. The chain employs TRBV7-9 and TRBJ1-1; D uncertain. This CDR3 spans 14 amino acids. CDR1 is SEHNR, CDR2 FQNEAQ, per germline (reference sequence). Trimming shortened V by 7 bases and J by 0 bases, and 12 bases separated the two germline ends. The CDR3 nucleotides are TGTGCCAGCACGCAGGCGGGGTTGAACACTGAAGCTTTCTTT. Its protein is CASTQAGLNTEAFF. Filled out from reference TRBV7-9 and TRBJ1-1, the complete variable domain reads DTGVSQNPRHKITKRGQNVTFRCDPISEHNRLYWYRQTLGQGPEFLTYFQNEAQLEKSRLLSDRFSAERPKGSFSTLEIQRTEQGDSAMYLCASTQAGLNTEAFFGQGTRLTVV.

The chain has TRBV6-6 and TRBJ2-2, with 10 bases identical to TRBD2. There are 14 residues in the CDR3. The junction had 6 bases not matched to a gene; V was cut back by 8 bases and J by 6 bases. From germline, CDR1 is MNHNY and CDR2 SVGAGI (reference sequence). The CDR3 region is CASGSGGAPGELFF. The CDR3 region has the DNA TGTGCCAGCGGGAGCGGGGGGGCCCCCGGGGAGCTGTTTTTT.

The sample holds a few counts of this clone. Distinct nucleotide sequences in the sample also encode this CDR3. The chain carries TRBV5-1 and TRBJ1-1, with 9 bases matching TRBD1. Unmatched junction bases numbered 1, after V lost 1 base and J lost 3 bases. CDR1 and CDR2 from the germline V gene are SGHRS and YFSETQ. The CDR3 has 14 residues. The CDR3 is CASSLRQGDTEAFF. The CDR3 DNA is TGCGCCAGCAGCTTGAGACAGGGGGACACTGAAGCTTTCTTT.

This clone was counted between two and nine times. The V and J genes are TRBV7-9 and TRBJ2-3; the D is unclear. The CDR3 covers 12 residues. Germline assignment: CDR1 SEHNR and CDR2 FQNEAQ (reference sequence). V lost 1 base to trimming and J lost 11 bases, with 10 bases between them. The CDR3 DNA reads TGTGCCAGCAGCTTAGAGGGCAGCTTGCAGTATTTT. This gives the protein CASSLEGSLQYF. Based on the CDR3 plus reference TRBV7-9 and TRBJ2-3, the full variable domain is DTGVSQNPRHKITKRGQNVTFRCDPISEHNRLYWYRQTLGQGPEFLTYFQNEAQLEKSRLLSDRFSAERPKGSFSTLEIQRTEQGDSAMYLCASSLEGSLQYFGPGTRLTVL.

V and J are TRBV4-1 and TRBJ2-4, with 9 bases lining up with TRBD1. Per germline, CDR1 MGHRA and CDR2 YSYEKL. The CDR3 covers 18 residues. The junction had 12 bases not matched to a gene; V was cut back by 4 bases and J by 2 bases. In DNA, the CDR3 is TGCGCCAGCAGCCTCGTTTACGGACAGGGGCTGTCCAAAAACATTCAGTACTTC. Its translation: CASSLVYGQGLSKNIQYF.

The CDR3 sequence: CSAMATDHGYTF. As DNA, the CDR3 is TGCAGCGCGATGGCGACAGATCATGGCTACACCTTC. This sequence joins TRBV29-1 and TRBJ1-2; a possible D gene is TRBD1 (5 bases). This CDR3 is built from 12 residues. Germline-derived CDR1 and CDR2 are SQVTM and ANQGSEA. Trimming removed 7 bases at V and 6 bases at J, with 15 bases between. The entire variable domain, with the rest obtained from reference TRBV29-1 and TRBJ1-2, is as follows: SAVISQKPSRDICQRGTSLTIQCQVDSQVTMMFWYRQQPGQSLTLIATANQGSEATYESGFVIDKFPISRPNLTFSTLTVSNMSPEDSSIYLCSAMATDHGYTFGSGTRLTVV.

This clone was detected only once. The rearrangement uses TRBV30 and TRBJ1-2, with D possibly matching TRBD1 (5 bases). Germline V CDR1 and CDR2: GTSNPN, SVGIG (reference sequence). V shed 3 bases and J shed 6 bases, with 20 bases lying between them. This CDR3 region has 15 residues. CDR3 in amino acids: CAWRARGRPGDGYTF. In DNA form, the CDR3 reads TGTGCCTGGAGAGCTAGGGGACGCCCAGGTGATGGCTACACCTTC.

There are a few counts of this clone. The chain employs TRBV29-1 and TRBJ2-1; 7 nucleotides agree with TRBD2. The trim removed 7 bases at V and 9 bases at J, leaving 12 bases unmatched. Germline CDR1 SQVTM, CDR2 ANQGSEA. This CDR3 has 13 amino acids. CDR3 nucleotides: TGCAGCGCAGCAAGGTATAGGGAGGGTGAGCAGTTCTTC. Translated, it gives CSAARYREGEQFF.

This clone was counted a few times. V is TRBV6-5 and J is TRBJ1-3; maybe TRBD1 (5 bases). Germline V gives CDR1 MNHEY, CDR2 SVGAGI. CDR3 length: 15 amino acids. The V end was cut by 6 bases, the J end by 0 bases, with 12 bases between. The CDR3 DNA is TGTGCCAGCAGGCCCATGGGGGGCTCTGGAAACACCATATATTTT. It codes for CASRPMGGSGNTIYF.

This clone was detected once. The chain couples TRBV7-2 to TRBJ2-3; 12 bases agree with TRBD2. Germline trimming cut 3 bases from V and 3 bases from J; bases unmatched to any gene: 4. This CDR3 spans 16 amino acids. Germline CDR1 reads SGHTA; CDR2 reads FQGNSA. As DNA, the CDR3 is TGTGCCAGCAGCTTGCTAGCGGGGGGGCTGACAGATACGCAGTATTTT. Amino acid sequence: CASSLLAGGLTDTQYF. Full variable domain (outside the CDR3, taken from reference TRBV7-2 and TRBJ2-3): GAGVSQSPSNKVTEKGKDVELRCDPISGHTALYWYRQSLGQGLEFLIYFQGNSAPDKSGLPSDRFSAERTGGSVSTLTIQRTQQEDSAVYLCASSLLAGGLTDTQYFGPGTRLTVL.

The CDR3 DNA reads TGTGCCATCAGTGAGTCTGGGGACAGCACAGATACGCAGTATTTT. Translating it yields CAISESGDSTDTQYF. The chain has TRBV10-3 and TRBJ2-3; D may be TRBD1 or TRBD2 (5 bases each). V lost 0 bases, J lost 0 bases, and 7 bases lay in between. This CDR3 is built from 15 residues. Germline loops: CDR1 ENHRY, CDR2 SYGVKD.

The chain recombines TRBV7-2 with TRBJ1-5; D possibly corresponds to TRBD1 (5 bases). There are 15 residues in the CDR3. In germline, CDR1 is SGHTA, CDR2 FQGNSA. The V end lost 1 base, the J end lost 5 bases, and 12 bases lay between the germline ends. DNA for the CDR3: TGTGCCAGCAGCTTAGTTTGGGGAGGGGATCAGCCCCAGCATTTT. Protein: CASSLVWGGDQPQHF.

The chain employs TRBV30 and TRBJ1-3; 7 bases line up with TRBD1. This CDR3 is 14 amino acids long. V was clipped by 7 bases and J by 2 bases; unmatched bases: 8. Germline assignment: CDR1 GTSNPN and CDR2 SVGIG (reference sequence). The CDR3 loop reads CASRSGGPGNTIYF. Written as DNA, the CDR3 is TGTGCCTCTAGGTCAGGGGGTCCTGGAAACACCATATATTTT.